Listed here are 5 T cell receptor beta chains from one sample, sequenced in a study of T-cell reconstitution after alpha-beta-depleted transplantation in children. As it was prepared, the TCRbeta library received unique molecular identifiers. One entry per CDR3 protein results from TCRdb running MiXCR on the PCR reads. The table has roughly 570,000 distinct CDR3 sequences, 20% to 30% seen once. Material: PBMCs, obtained before TCRalphabeta/CD19-depleted stem cell transplant. These receptors were taken from a boy in the first two years of life with Wiskott-Aldrich syndrome, due to receive a stem cell transplant.

The V and J genes are TRBV5-1 and TRBJ2-1; the D is unclear. Between the trimmed V and J ends, which lost 0 bases and 0 bases, there was a span of 10 bases. Germline CDR1 and CDR2: SGHRS and YFSETQ. This CDR3 has 16 residues. For the CDR3, the DNA is TGCGCCAGCAGCTTGGAACCAGAAAGCTCCTACAATGAGCAGTTCTTC. As protein: CASSLEPESSYNEQFF.

This clonotype was seen a handful of times. The rearrangement links TRBV5-1 to TRBJ2-7; a possible D gene is TRBD1 (6 bases). Between the trimmed V and J ends, which lost 0 bases and 3 bases, there was a span of 13 bases. Germline V gives CDR1 SGHRS, CDR2 YFSETQ. The CDR3 consists of 15 residues. The CDR3 DNA sequence: TGCGCCAGCAGCTTGGCGCCGGGACACATCTACGAGCAGTACTTC. Translation: CASSLAPGHIYEQYF. The variable domain in full, with the rest retrieved from reference TRBV5-1 and TRBJ2-7, is KAGVTQTPRYLIKTRGQQVTLSCSPISGHRSVSWYQQTPGQGLQFLFEYFSETQRNKGNFPGRFSGRQFSNSRSEMNVSTLELGDSALYLCASSLAPGHIYEQYFGPGTRLTVT.

This clonotype was counted between two and nine times. V and J are TRBV12-3 or TRBV12-4 and TRBJ2-7, with TRBD2 matching over 8 bases. The CDR3 spans 14 residues. J lost 4 bases, V lost 5 bases, and 7 bases had no gene match. The CDR3 DNA sequence: TGTGCCAGCAGTGAAAAGGCTAGCGGGTACGAGCAGTACTTC. Translating it yields CASSEKASGYEQYF.

V gene TRBV20-1 combines with J gene TRBJ1-1; a weak D match, TRBD1 (5 bases). The CDR3 length is 12 residues. The V and J ends lost 6 bases and 7 bases respectively, with 15 bases between them. Germline V CDR1 and CDR2: DFQATT, SNEGSKA (reference sequence). The CDR3 here is CSATRTGGEAFF. CDR3 sequence (DNA): TGCAGTGCCACTCGGACGGGGGGTGAAGCTTTCTTT.

This clonotype was picked up a small number of times. The rearrangement uses TRBV28 and TRBJ2-7; no clear D gene. This CDR3 comprises 13 residues. Germline CDR1 reads MDHEN; CDR2 reads SYDVKM. Trimming pared 2 bases from V and 3 bases from J, leaving 8 bases between. Written as DNA, the CDR3 is TGTGCCAGCAGTTTACGACTGATCTACGAGCAGTACTTC. Its translation is CASSLRLIYEQYF.